This entry lists 12 T cell receptor beta chains sequenced from one sample in a study of low-dose radiotherapy and immunotherapy resistance in tumors. Alpha- and beta-chain coverage of first-strand cDNA came from TRAV- and TRBV-specific primers. The authors amplified TCRs for approximately 18 PCR cycles with a constant-region primer and a V-primer adapter. MiXCR, applied by TCRdb to the reads, yields one record per CDR3 protein. This sample has 75,000 to 95,000 distinct CDR3 sequences, with 9.4% found just once. Indicated time point: before trial treatment. This material consisted of PBMCs, taken before treatment. These receptors were collected from a male donor with prostate cancer.

This clonotype was observed many times. The gene calls are TRBV2 and TRBJ2-3; 9 nucleotides align to TRBD2. The V segment lost 1 base and the J segment 5 bases; nucleotides outside the gene matches: 1. The CDR3 consists of 14 residues. The germline CDR1 and CDR2 sequences are SNHLY and FYNNEI. CDR3 DNA: TGTGCCAGCAGTGAAGTTAGCGGGAGAGATACGCAGTATTTT. The encoded protein is CASSEVSGRDTQYF. Complete variable domain (other parts from reference TRBV2 and TRBJ2-3): EPEVTQTPSHQVTQMGQEVILRCVPISNHLYFYWYRQILGQKVEFLVSFYNNEISEKSEIFDDQFSVERPDGSNFTLKIRSTKLEDSAMYFCASSEVSGRDTQYFGPGTRLTVL.

This clonotype showed up just a few times. The chain joins TRBV5-4 to TRBJ2-2, with D unclear. This CDR3 has 17 residues. Germline CDR1 and CDR2: SGHNT and YYREEE (reference sequence). V was cut by 0 bases and J by 6 bases, with 18 bases left in between. CDR3 region: CASSLDLGTVRAGELFF. In nucleotides, the CDR3 is TGTGCCAGCAGCTTGGACTTAGGTACAGTCAGAGCCGGGGAGCTGTTTTTT.

This clonotype was seen ten or more times. J is TRBJ2-7 and V is TRBV6-2 or TRBV6-3, with D unresolved. The V gene lost 5 bases and the J gene lost 3 bases, with 8 bases spanning the gap. The CDR3 is 12 residues long. Looked up from germline, CDR1 is MNHEY and CDR2 is SVGEGT. CDR3 nucleotides: TGTGCCAGCAGTCCGGCCATCTACGAGCAGTACTTC. It is translated as CASSPAIYEQYF.

This clonotype showed up many times. The chain joins TRBV7-2 to TRBJ2-1; the match to TRBD2 covers 8 bases. V gave up 5 bases and J gave up 7 bases; unmatched junction bases: 10. The CDR3 runs to 15 residues. Looked up from germline, CDR1 is SGHTA and CDR2 is FQGNSA. The DNA for the CDR3 is TGTGCCAGCAGCAGGGACTACGGGGGGGGGAATGAGCAGTTCTTC. It encodes CASSRDYGGGNEQFF.

This clonotype was found many times. The V and J genes are TRBV28 and TRBJ2-5; 8 nucleotides align to TRBD2. The germline V gene encodes CDR1 MDHEN and CDR2 SYDVKM. The V gene end was trimmed by 3 bases and the J gene end by 5 bases; junction bases not matched to a gene: 5. The CDR3 covers 14 residues. The CDR3 region is CASSFQAGVETQYF. The DNA for the CDR3 is TGTGCCAGCAGTTTCCAAGCGGGAGTGGAGACCCAGTACTTC.

This clonotype was seen many times. This chain connects TRBV28 to TRBJ2-3, with a possible D match to TRBD2 (6 bases). V was pared by 4 bases and J by 4 bases, with 15 bases between. Germline lookup yields CDR1 MDHEN and CDR2 SYDVKM. The CDR3 length is 15 residues. The CDR3 sequence is CASSSSGVRADTQYF. DNA for the CDR3: TGTGCCAGCAGTTCGTCGGGGGTACGCGCAGATACGCAGTATTTT.

This clonotype has a count of ten or more. The CDR3 bases are TGTGCCAGCAGCCAATACAGGGGACCCAACTACGAGCAGTACTTC. Its protein is CASSQYRGPNYEQYF. This chain links TRBV4-2 with TRBJ2-7, with TRBD1 matching over 7 bases. CDR1 is LGHNA and CDR2 is YNFKEQ in the germline V gene. The V and J ends lost 2 bases and 3 bases, in that order; junction bases with no gene match: 7. The CDR3 has 15 amino acids.

This clonotype occurred many times. J is TRBJ1-1 and V is TRBV2, with 7 bases matching TRBD1. J lost 6 bases, V lost 8 bases, and 9 bases had no gene match. The germline V gene encodes CDR1 SNHLY and CDR2 FYNNEI. The CDR3 consists of 13 residues. The CDR3 loop is CASQRGRWAEAFF. The CDR3 DNA follows: TGTGCCAGCCAGAGGGGGCGCTGGGCTGAAGCTTTCTTT.

To note about this clonotype: With only one base between it and a far larger clone, this is likely a read error. This chain uses TRBV9 with TRBJ2-7, with 10 positions matching TRBD2. Germline-derived CDR1 and CDR2 are SGDLS and YYNGEE. This CDR3 is 14 amino acids long. Unmatched junction bases numbered 8, after V lost 4 bases and J lost 7 bases. CDR3 sequence reads: CASSSGLARNEQYF. CDR3 coding DNA: TGTGCCAGCAGCTCGGGACTAGCGAGAAATGAGCAGTACTTC.

In this sample, this clonotype turned up many times. V gene TRBV6-6 combines with J gene TRBJ1-5; D is perhaps TRBD1 (6 bases). The CDR3 length is 16 residues. V lost 6 bases and J lost 1, with 16 bases in between. CDR1 is MNHNY, CDR2 SVGAGI, per germline (reference sequence). The CDR3 reads CASRANRDTSNQPQHF. The CDR3 nucleotides read TGTGCCAGCAGGGCAAACCGGGACACCAGCAATCAGCCCCAGCATTTT.

There are a few counts of this clonotype. The chain links TRBV28 to TRBJ1-6; D ambiguous. CDR3 size: 14 residues. Trimming stripped 2 bases from V and 6 bases from J, with 8 bases between. Germline assignment: CDR1 MDHEN and CDR2 SYDVKM. The CDR3, as DNA: TGTGCCAGCAGTTTACTGAGGCTTAATTCACCCCTCCACTTT. Its translation: CASSLLRLNSPLHF.

This clonotype was seen repeatedly, ten times or more. This chain joins TRBV5-1 and TRBJ2-7; 9 bases fit TRBD1. With 5 bases clipped from V and 2 bases from J, the junction kept 5 bases outside the gene matches. This CDR3 is 14 amino acids long. CDR1 and CDR2 from the germline V gene are SGHRS and YFSETQ. The CDR3, as DNA: TGCGCCAGCAGGGGGGGGACAGGGCCCTACGAGCAGTACTTC. Its translation: CASRGGTGPYEQYF.